The 15 T cell receptor beta chains given below trace back to one sample, sequenced in a study of T cells after yellow fever vaccination. TCRdb re-derived calls from the 5' RACE reads in MiXCR, one entry per CDR3 protein. Seen here are 510,000 or so distinct CDR3 sequences, 15% to 20% observed once, and the top ten hold 13% to 15%. The starting material was PBMCs, obtained 15 days after the yellow fever booster vaccination. The origin of the receptors is a man aged 30 to 45 who received the YFV17D yellow fever vaccine.

V and J are TRBV10-3 and TRBJ2-7; TRBD2 agrees at 16 bases. CDR1 ENHRY and CDR2 SYGVKD come from the germline V gene. V gave up 3 bases and J gave up 2 bases; unmatched junction bases: 7. The CDR3 loop spans 18 amino acids. Here the CDR3 reads CAISDQGLAGGITYEQYF. For the CDR3, the DNA is TGTGCCATCAGTGATCAGGGACTAGCGGGAGGGATAACCTACGAGCAGTACTTC.

The rearrangement joins TRBV5-1 to TRBJ2-6, with D maybe TRBD1 (5 bases). The germline V gene encodes CDR1 SGHRS and CDR2 YFSETQ. V lost 4 bases, J lost 2 bases, and 10 bases lay in between. The CDR3 extends over 15 amino acids. As DNA, the CDR3 is TGCGCCAGCAGCGCGCAGGGTGCTGGGGCCAACGTCCTGACTTTC. This codes for CASSAQGAGANVLTF.

This clonotype was recorded a few times. The genes are TRBV24-1 and TRBJ2-1; D is uncertain. CDR3 length: 16 amino acids. V dropped 1 base and J dropped 4 bases, with 13 bases sitting between them. CDR1 KGHDR and CDR2 SFDVKD come from the germline V gene. The CDR3 DNA is TGTGCCACCAGTGATTTAGGTAGCACAGCGTACAATGAGCAGTTCTTC. This codes for CATSDLGSTAYNEQFF.

The chain recombines TRBV7-2 with TRBJ1-2, with D tentatively TRBD1 (5 bases). Germline V lookup: CDR1 SGHTA, CDR2 FQGNSA. The CDR3 runs to 14 residues. V lost 1 base, J lost 1 base, and 7 bases lay in between. CDR3 coding DNA: TGTGCCAGCAGCTTAGAGACAGTTAACTATGGCTACACCTTC. This sequence encodes CASSLETVNYGYTF.

This clonotype was seen a handful of times. This rearrangement joins TRBV6-1 to TRBJ2-1, with 9 bases matching TRBD1. This CDR3 has 15 residues. The ends lost 6 bases at V and 2 bases at J; junction bases unmatched: 5. CDR1 is MNHNS, CDR2 SASEGT, per germline. CDR3: CASRTGGRPYNEQFF. CDR3 nucleotide sequence: TGTGCCAGCAGAACAGGGGGCAGGCCCTACAATGAGCAGTTCTTC.

The chain combines TRBV30 with TRBJ1-2, with TRBD1 matching 8 bases. With V trimmed by 5 bases and J by 5 bases, 10 bases remained unmatched. The CDR3 is 14 residues long. From germline, CDR1 is GTSNPN and CDR2 SVGIG (reference sequence). The CDR3 DNA is TGTGCCTGGGGATACGGACAGGGATCTTATGGCTACACCTTC. This gives the protein CAWGYGQGSYGYTF.

This clonotype turned up a few times. The chain joins TRBV12-3 or TRBV12-4 to TRBJ2-1, with D tentatively TRBD1 (6 bases). Between the trimmed V and J ends, which lost 7 bases and 0 bases, there was a span of 10 bases. The length of the CDR3 is 14 residues. The DNA for the CDR3 is TGTGCCAGCACCGACAGGAGCTCCTACAATGAGCAGTTCTTC. Its translation: CASTDRSSYNEQFF.

The chain links TRBV20-1 to TRBJ2-7, with TRBD2 matching over 9 bases. Germline CDR1 DFQATT, CDR2 SNEGSKA (reference sequence). The trim removed 0 bases at V and 6 bases at J, leaving 9 bases unmatched. The CDR3 runs to 15 residues. CDR3 amino acids: CSARDPGLAFLEQYF. For the CDR3, the DNA is TGCAGTGCTAGAGATCCGGGACTAGCTTTCCTCGAGCAGTACTTC.

This clonotype was observed a handful of times. DNA for the CDR3: TGCAGTTCTGCACTGGGGCATGGTGAGCAGTTCTTC. The encoded protein is CSSALGHGEQFF. This chain links TRBV20-1 with TRBJ2-1; maybe TRBD1 (5 bases). Germline loops: CDR1 DFQATT, CDR2 SNEGSKA (reference sequence). With 8 bases removed from V and 9 bases from J, the gap between germline ends came to 17 bases. This CDR3 comprises 12 residues.

The J gene is TRBJ2-7, the V gene TRBV28, with 8 bases identical to TRBD1. Germline values: CDR1 MDHEN, CDR2 SYDVKM. This CDR3 region has 14 residues. The junction had 3 bases not matched to a gene; V was cut back by 3 bases and J by 2 bases. CDR3 amino acids: CASSLTGQAYEQYF. The CDR3 coding sequence is TGTGCCAGCAGTTTGACGGGACAGGCCTACGAGCAGTACTTC. The whole variable domain, filled in from reference TRBV28 and TRBJ2-7, reads DVKVTQSSRYLVKRTGEKVFLECVQDMDHENMFWYRQDPGLGLRLIYFSYDVKMKEKGDIPEGYSVSREKKERFSLILESASTNQTSMYLCASSLTGQAYEQYFGPGTRLTVT.

The V gene is TRBV20-1, the J gene TRBJ2-1, with 14 bases aligning to TRBD2. Looked up from germline, CDR1 is DFQATT and CDR2 is SNEGSKA (reference sequence). V lost 6 bases to trimming and J lost 9 bases; unmatched junction nucleotides: 7. The CDR3 spans 14 residues. The DNA for the CDR3 is TGCAGTGCCTGTGGGACTAGCGGGAGAGGTGAGCAGTTCTTC. Protein: CSACGTSGRGEQFF.

The J gene is TRBJ2-2, the V gene TRBV7-9; D remains ambiguous. Trimming removed 5 bases from V and 6 bases from J, with 10 bases in between. Germline-derived CDR1 and CDR2 are SEHNR and FQNEAQ (reference sequence). The CDR3 extends over 13 amino acids. The CDR3 spells CASSPHGAGELFF. The CDR3 DNA follows: TGTGCCAGCAGCCCACATGGCGCCGGGGAGCTGTTTTTT.

The genes are TRBV11-2 and TRBJ2-2; 9 positions agree with TRBD2. V gave up 5 bases and J gave up 5 bases; unmatched junction bases: 18. Per germline, CDR1 SGHAT and CDR2 FQNNGV. The CDR3 is 19 amino acids. The CDR3 DNA is TGTGCCAGCAGCCCCCCCTTGGGTGCGGGAGGGCTGGAGACCGGGGAGCTGTTTTTT. This sequence encodes CASSPPLGAGGLETGELFF.

This clonotype was seen ten or more times. The chain links TRBV20-1 to TRBJ2-7; TRBD2 matches 15 bases. The V gene end was trimmed by 3 bases and the J gene end by 11 bases; junction bases not matched to a gene: 20. The CDR3 consists of 18 residues. In germline, CDR1 is DFQATT, CDR2 SNEGSKA (reference sequence). The CDR3 loop reads CSARGQGRTSGRAFAKYF. For the CDR3, the DNA is TGCAGTGCTAGGGGACAGGGCAGGACTAGCGGGAGGGCCTTTGCAAAGTACTTC.

This clonotype was observed a few times. The CDR3 DNA reads as TGCGCCAGCAGCTTGGAGGCAGCTGGGGCCAACGTCCTGACTTTC. This translates into CASSLEAAGANVLTF. The chain employs TRBV5-1 and TRBJ2-6; D is undetermined. V lost 0 bases and J 2 bases, leaving 6 bases between the germline ends. The germline gives CDR1 SGHRS, CDR2 YFSETQ. The CDR3 loop spans 15 amino acids.